The 23 T cell receptor beta chains reported below all come from one sample, sequenced in a study of blood T cell repertoires in COVID-19. Sequencing used immunoSEQ multiplex PCR; TCRdb keeps in-frame clones, though not all of them. The sample shows roughly 300,000 clones, roughly 79% of them seen only once. The specimen was peripheral blood. These receptors all come from a woman aged 55-69 years with active or convalescent COVID-19.

This sequence joins TRBV27 and TRBJ2-1, with 9 bases identical to TRBD2. Germline CDR1 reads MNHEY; CDR2 reads SMNVEV (reference sequence). The CDR3 is 15 residues long. V lost 5 bases to trimming and J lost 0 bases; unmatched junction nucleotides: 2. In DNA, the CDR3 is TGTGCCAGCAGTCGAGCGGGGGGCTCCTACAATGAGCAGTTCTTC. Encoded protein: CASSRAGGSYNEQFF.

This rearrangement joins TRBV6-2 or TRBV6-3 to TRBJ1-1; 7 bases are shared with TRBD1. Germline CDR1 is MNHEY and CDR2 is SVGEGT. CDR3 length: 14 amino acids. After removal of 7 bases from V and 1 base from J, the junction contained 6 bases not matched to a gene. This CDR3 is CASTPGQRNTEAFF. CDR3 sequence (DNA): TGTGCCAGCACCCCGGGACAGCGGAACACTGAAGCTTTCTTT.

V usage is TRBV7-9 and J usage is TRBJ2-1; the match to TRBD1 covers 10 bases. Germline CDR1 is SEHNR and CDR2 is FQNEAQ (reference sequence). V dropped 5 bases and J dropped 4; count of bases not matched to a gene: 5. The CDR3 contains 15 residues. This CDR3 reads CASSPPGQGYNEQFF. CDR3 bases: TGTGCCAGCAGCCCTCCGGGACAGGGGTACAATGAGCAGTTCTTC.

This rearrangement joins TRBV12-3 or TRBV12-4 to TRBJ2-3, with D maybe TRBD1 (5 bases). The V end was cut by 11 bases, the J end by 1 base, with 10 bases between. This CDR3 is built from 12 residues. Written as DNA, the CDR3 is TGTGCCGGGGCTAGAGGCACAGATACGCAGTATTTT. This translates into CAGARGTDTQYF.

DNA for the CDR3: TGTGCCATCACAGGCGACACAGATACGCAGTATTTT. Translating gives CAITGDTDTQYF. The V call is TRBV10-3, the J call TRBJ2-3; D remains unclear. Germline CDR1 ENHRY, CDR2 SYGVKD. V dropped 7 bases and J dropped 2 bases, with 7 bases sitting between them. This CDR3 comprises 12 residues.

V is TRBV11-1 and J is TRBJ2-5, with D maybe TRBD2 (5 bases). This CDR3 has 15 residues. The V end lost 1 base, the J end lost 1 base, and 10 bases lay between the germline ends. Germline lookup yields CDR1 SGHAT and CDR2 FQDESV (reference sequence). CDR3 in DNA: TGTGCCAGCAGCTTAGTTGCGGGTCTCCAAGAGACCCAGTACTTC. It translates to CASSLVAGLQETQYF. Looking up the rest from reference TRBV11-1 and TRBJ2-5 gives the full variable domain: EAEVAQSPRYKITEKSQAVAFWCDPISGHATLYWYRQILGQGPELLVQFQDESVVDDSQLPKDRFSAERLKGVDSTLKIQPAELGDSAMYLCASSLVAGLQETQYFGPGTRLLVL.

The CDR3 sequence: CASSYRLSAGTVRRGWNGYTF. CDR3 nucleotide sequence: TGTGCCAGCAGTTACCGCCTCTCGGCCGGGACAGTGCGCCGAGGGTGGAACGGCTACACCTTC. V gene TRBV27 combines with J gene TRBJ1-2; TRBD1 matches at 7 bases. The germline V gene has CDR1 MNHEY and CDR2 SMNVEV (reference sequence). This CDR3 spans 21 amino acids. V gave up 4 bases and J gave up 8 bases; unmatched junction bases: 31.

The gene calls are TRBV5-1 and TRBJ2-3, with 9 bases fitting TRBD2. The junction had 5 bases not matched to a gene; V was cut back by 2 bases and J by 4 bases. Germline CDR1 SGHRS, CDR2 YFSETQ. The CDR3 covers 15 residues. The CDR3 sequence is CASSFSGGPSDTQYF. The CDR3 nucleotides read TGCGCCAGCAGCTTTAGCGGGGGCCCCTCAGATACGCAGTATTTT.

V and J are TRBV7-2 and TRBJ2-5; 11 bases match TRBD2. The CDR3 totals 16 residues. V lost 1 base and J lost 1; bases outside the gene matches: 2. Germline assignment: CDR1 SGHTA and CDR2 FQGNSA. As DNA, the CDR3 is TGTGCCAGCAGCTTAGAGCTAGCGGGGGGCCAAGAGACCCAGTACTTC. It encodes CASSLELAGGQETQYF.

This clone was recorded once. The chain joins TRBV9 to TRBJ2-2; D gene ambiguous. V was pared by 0 bases and J by 7 bases, with 4 bases between. The CDR3 is 12 residues long. The germline V gene has CDR1 SGDLS and CDR2 YYNGEE. CDR3 sequence reads: CASSVVGGELFF. The DNA for the CDR3 is TGTGCCAGCAGCGTAGTCGGCGGGGAGCTGTTTTTT.

This clone was seen a single time. The chain combines TRBV5-1 with TRBJ1-1; 8 bases map to TRBD1. The J segment lost 5 bases and the V segment lost 3 bases, leaving 9 bases of the junction unmatched. The CDR3 consists of 15 residues. The V gene's germline CDR1 is SGHRS and CDR2 YFSETQ. The chain's CDR3 is CASSWTGTGETEAFF. The CDR3 DNA reads TGCGCCAGCAGCTGGACCGGGACAGGAGAAACTGAAGCTTTCTTT. The variable domain in full, completed from reference TRBV5-1 and TRBJ1-1, reads KAGVTQTPRYLIKTRGQQVTLSCSPISGHRSVSWYQQTPGQGLQFLFEYFSETQRNKGNFPGRFSGRQFSNSRSEMNVSTLELGDSALYLCASSWTGTGETEAFFGQGTRLTVV.

This clone was detected once. The V call is TRBV27, the J call TRBJ1-4, with TRBD1 matching over 10 bases. Trimming took 6 bases from V and 7 from J; bases not matched to a gene: 8. The germline CDR1 and CDR2 sequences are MNHEY and SMNVEV (reference sequence). The CDR3 is made up of 15 amino acids. The CDR3 coding sequence is TGTGCCAGCAGAGGGACAGGGGAGTGGCGTGAAAAACTGTTTTTT. It is translated as CASRGTGEWREKLFF.

The chain employs TRBV10-3 and TRBJ2-1, with a tentative D call TRBD1 (5 bases). The CDR3 loop spans 13 amino acids. With 3 bases removed from V and 7 bases from J, the gap between germline ends came to 10 bases. CDR1 ENHRY and CDR2 SYGVKD come from the germline V gene. The CDR3 spells CAISDRADNEQFF. CDR3 bases: TGTGCCATCAGTGACAGGGCGGATAATGAGCAGTTCTTC.

This clone was recorded at least ten times. J is TRBJ1-1 and V is TRBV5-1, with 10 bases aligning to TRBD1. The CDR3 runs to 16 residues. The trim removed 2 bases at V and 1 base at J, leaving 5 bases unmatched. The V gene's germline CDR1 is SGHRS and CDR2 YFSETQ. The CDR3: CASSLGTGEGNTEAFF. The CDR3 DNA reads TGCGCCAGCAGCTTAGGGACAGGGGAAGGGAACACTGAAGCTTTCTTT.

The sample holds one count of this clone. This chain joins TRBV9 and TRBJ2-1, with D tentatively TRBD2 (7 bases). The CDR3 runs to 16 residues. Trimming pared 4 bases from V and 4 bases from J, leaving 18 bases between. Germline V CDR1 and CDR2: SGDLS, YYNGEE. The CDR3 loop reads CASSPDAGADYNEQFF. As DNA, the CDR3 is TGTGCCAGCAGCCCCGACGCGGGGGCGGATTACAATGAGCAGTTCTTC.

This clone turned up a few times. The chain combines TRBV12-5 with TRBJ1-5, with 8 nucleotides matching TRBD1. The CDR3 has 14 residues. CDR1 is LGHNT and CDR2 is FRNRAP in the germline V gene. V trimming: 7 bases; J trimming: 7 bases; junction bases outside the gene matches: 9. This CDR3 reads CASAPGQGDQPQHF. For the CDR3, the DNA is TGTGCTAGTGCCCCCGGACAGGGCGACCAGCCCCAGCATTTT.

The chain recombines TRBV5-1 with TRBJ2-5, with D possibly matching TRBD1 (5 bases). The V gene lost 2 bases and the J gene lost 5 bases, with 10 bases spanning the gap. Germline V lookup: CDR1 SGHRS, CDR2 YFSETQ. The CDR3 is 13 residues long. CDR3 in DNA: TGCGCCAGCAGCTTAGGGGTTCGGGAGACCCAGTACTTC. This gives the protein CASSLGVRETQYF.

The chain carries TRBV7-2 and TRBJ1-3, with TRBD1 matching over 9 bases. This CDR3 is 14 amino acids long. Germline V gene lookup returns CDR1 SGHTA and CDR2 FQGNSA. V dropped 4 bases and J dropped 4; count of bases not matched to a gene: 2. The CDR3 sequence is CASSSTGGGNTIYF. CDR3 bases: TGTGCCAGCAGCTCGACAGGGGGAGGAAACACCATATATTTT. The variable domain in full, with the rest retrieved from reference TRBV7-2 and TRBJ1-3, is GAGVSQSPSNKVTEKGKDVELRCDPISGHTALYWYRQSLGQGLEFLIYFQGNSAPDKSGLPSDRFSAERTGGSVSTLTIQRTQQEDSAVYLCASSSTGGGNTIYFGEGSWLTVV.

This chain joins TRBV4-2 and TRBJ2-1, with 10 positions matching TRBD2. Germline V lookup: CDR1 LGHNA, CDR2 YNFKEQ. CDR3 length equals 15 residues. V was pared by 5 bases and J by 7 bases, with 8 bases of the junction left unmatched. The CDR3 DNA is TGTGCCAGCAGCGTCAGCGGGGGGGCCGCAAATGAGCAGTTCTTC. Amino acid sequence: CASSVSGGAANEQFF.

CDR3 nucleotide sequence: TGCGCCAGCAGTCAAGGCGGGATTAATGAAAAACTGTTTTTT. It yields the protein CASSQGGINEKLFF. This chain connects TRBV5-1 to TRBJ1-4; D not certain. Germline V lookup: CDR1 SGHRS, CDR2 YFSETQ. V lost 5 bases and J lost 4, with 12 bases in between. The CDR3 runs to 14 residues.

The chain uses TRBV2 and TRBJ1-6, with TRBD1 identical over 9 bases. V shed 8 bases, J shed 7 bases, and the junction held 3 bases outside the gene matches. Germline CDR1 is SNHLY and CDR2 is FYNNEI. There are 13 residues in the CDR3. The DNA for the CDR3 is TGTGCCAGCCAGGGACAGGGAAATTCACCCCTCCACTTT. Residues: CASQGQGNSPLHF.

This rearrangement joins TRBV5-1 to TRBJ1-1; 7 bases map to TRBD1. Germline lookup yields CDR1 SGHRS and CDR2 YFSETQ. This CDR3 is built from 14 residues. V shed 4 bases, J shed 2 bases, and the junction held 5 bases outside the gene matches. CDR3 region: CASSLGQTNTEAFF. In DNA form, the CDR3 reads TGCGCCAGCAGCCTGGGACAGACAAACACTGAAGCTTTCTTT. The full variable domain, its missing parts supplied by reference TRBV5-1 and TRBJ1-1, is KAGVTQTPRYLIKTRGQQVTLSCSPISGHRSVSWYQQTPGQGLQFLFEYFSETQRNKGNFPGRFSGRQFSNSRSEMNVSTLELGDSALYLCASSLGQTNTEAFFGQGTRLTVV.

The J gene is TRBJ2-7, the V gene TRBV19; a possible D gene is TRBD2 (5 bases). V was shortened by 3 bases and J by 7 bases, with 19 bases between the two germline ends. This CDR3 has 15 amino acids. The germline CDR1 and CDR2 sequences are LNHDA and SQIVND (reference sequence). CDR3 nucleotides: TGTGCCAGTAGTATGAGGGCAGGTACCGATGGGGAGCAGTACTTC. It specifies CASSMRAGTDGEQYF.